The sequence of this TCR beta chain was determined in a study of T cell responses to AZD1222 COVID-19 vaccine. Overall study findings and caveats: Donors were largely white British and mainly female; clonal diversity was possibly underestimated.

This clone was observed a few times. Its antigen is as yet unknown. The CDR3 extends over 18 amino acids. CDR1 is SGHAT and CDR2 is FQNNGV in the germline V gene. V lost 0 bases, J lost 4 bases, and 9 bases stayed unmatched. TCRdb keeps only in-frame clones here, not all; method: immunoSEQ multiplex PCR. The table includes approximately 110,000 clones, 70% to 90% detected once. This receptor was obtained from an adult in good health. The chain is built from TRBV11-2 and TRBJ2-2; 9 bases are a match to TRBD2. Sequencing used peripheral blood, obtained on day 0 of AZD1222 vaccination. Here the CDR3 DNA reads TGTGCCAGCAGCTTAGAAAGCGGGGGGTTATGGCGCACCGGGGAGCTGTTTTTT. It translates to CASSLESGGLWRTGELFF.